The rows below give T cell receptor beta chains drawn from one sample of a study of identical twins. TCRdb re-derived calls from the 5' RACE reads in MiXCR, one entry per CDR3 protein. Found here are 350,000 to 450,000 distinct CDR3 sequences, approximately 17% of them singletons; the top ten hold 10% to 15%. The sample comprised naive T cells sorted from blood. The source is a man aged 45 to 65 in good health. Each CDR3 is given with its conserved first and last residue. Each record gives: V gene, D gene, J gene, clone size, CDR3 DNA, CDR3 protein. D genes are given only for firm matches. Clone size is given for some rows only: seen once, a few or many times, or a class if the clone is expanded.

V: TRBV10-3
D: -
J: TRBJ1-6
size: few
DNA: TGTGCCATCAGTGAGGAGAGGTCTAATTCACCCCTCCACTTT
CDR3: CAISEERSNSPLHF

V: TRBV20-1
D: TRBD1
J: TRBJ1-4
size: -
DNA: TGCAGTGCTACGGACAGGGCAGCGGATGAAAAACTGTTTTTT
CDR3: CSATDRAADEKLFF

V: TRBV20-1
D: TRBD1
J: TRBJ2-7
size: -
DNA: TGCAGTGCTGTCCCCGGGACAGGGGGGATCTACGAGCAGTACTTC
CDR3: CSAVPGTGGIYEQYF

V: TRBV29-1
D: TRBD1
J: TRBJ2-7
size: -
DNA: TGCAGCGTAGGACGGGACAGATTACGATACGAGCAGTACTTC
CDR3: CSVGRDRLRYEQYF

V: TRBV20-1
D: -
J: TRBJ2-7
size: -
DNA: TGCAGTGCTAGTTCGGGGGCCGACTACGAGCAGTACTTC
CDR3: CSASSGADYEQYF

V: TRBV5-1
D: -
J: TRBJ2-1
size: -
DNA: TGCGCCAGCAGCTTGGAATCGGGCATTGCAGGCAATGAGCAGTTCTTC
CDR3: CASSLESGIAGNEQFF

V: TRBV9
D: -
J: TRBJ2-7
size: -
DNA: TGTGCCAGCAGCGTAGCTGGTGTTGGCCACGAGCAGTACTTC
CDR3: CASSVAGVGHEQYF

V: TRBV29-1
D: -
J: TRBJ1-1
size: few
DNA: TGCAGCGTTCGGCCACGGGCGGGGAACACTGAAGCTTTCTTT
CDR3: CSVRPRAGNTEAFF

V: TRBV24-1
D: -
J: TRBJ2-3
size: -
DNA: TGTGCCGCCAGTGGGGGTCCCACAGATACGCAGTATTTT
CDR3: CAASGGPTDTQYF

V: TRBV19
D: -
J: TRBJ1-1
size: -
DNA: TGTGCCAGTAGTCTCTACACAGGGATGAACACTGAAGCTTTCTTT
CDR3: CASSLYTGMNTEAFF

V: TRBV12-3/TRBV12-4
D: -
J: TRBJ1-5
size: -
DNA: TGTGCCAGCAGCAATGAGGGTCTGAGCAATCAGCCCCAGCATTTT
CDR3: CASSNEGLSNQPQHF

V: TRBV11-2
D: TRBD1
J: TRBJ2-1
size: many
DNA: TGTGCCAGCAGCTCCCCCCGGGACAGGAACCACAATGAGCAGTTCTTC
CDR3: CASSSPRDRNHNEQFF

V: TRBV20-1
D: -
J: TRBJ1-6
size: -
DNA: TGCAGTGCTAGAGACTGGAAATCCTATAATTCACCCCTCCACTTT
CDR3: CSARDWKSYNSPLHF

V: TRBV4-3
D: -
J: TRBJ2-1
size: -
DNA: TGCGCCAGCAGCCAAGAGGTACGGTACAATGAGCAGTTCTTC
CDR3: CASSQEVRYNEQFF

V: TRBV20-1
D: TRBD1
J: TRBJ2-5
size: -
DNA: TGCAGTGCTAGGGCTGGGGACAGGGCGAGGGGGGAGACCCAGTACTTC
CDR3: CSARAGDRARGETQYF

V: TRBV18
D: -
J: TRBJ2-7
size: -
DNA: TGTGCCAGCTCACCATGGGGGGATTCCTACGAGCAGTACTTC
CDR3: CASSPWGDSYEQYF

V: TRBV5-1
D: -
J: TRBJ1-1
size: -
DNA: TGCGCCAGCAGCCCAGGGGTGATGAACACTGAAGCTTTCTTT
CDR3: CASSPGVMNTEAFF

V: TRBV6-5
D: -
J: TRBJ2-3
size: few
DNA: TGTGCCAGCAGTTACGGGCGAACGCACGCAGATACGCAGTATTTT
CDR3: CASSYGRTHADTQYF

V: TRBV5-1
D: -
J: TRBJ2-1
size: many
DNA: TGCGCCAGCAGCTTGGGTGCCGGACTTTCCCCCTCCTACAATGAGCAGTTCTTC
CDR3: CASSLGAGLSPSYNEQFF